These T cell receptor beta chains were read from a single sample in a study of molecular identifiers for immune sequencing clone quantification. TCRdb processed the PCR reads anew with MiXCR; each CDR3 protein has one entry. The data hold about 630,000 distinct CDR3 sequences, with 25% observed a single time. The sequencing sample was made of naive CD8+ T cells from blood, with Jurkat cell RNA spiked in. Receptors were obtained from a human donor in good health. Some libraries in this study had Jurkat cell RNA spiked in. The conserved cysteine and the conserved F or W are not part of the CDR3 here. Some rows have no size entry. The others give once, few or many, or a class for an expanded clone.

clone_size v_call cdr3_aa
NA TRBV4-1 ASSHISGTGLAGELF
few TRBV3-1 ASSPTGQVGAQETQY
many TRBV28 ASSSLPGLAGYEQF
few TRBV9 ASSVGGQTEAF
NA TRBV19 ASSTLDDQPQH
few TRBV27 ASSAAGGGELF
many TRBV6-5 ASSSNHRAGVNTEAF
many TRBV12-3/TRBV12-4 ASSPGTSGRNEQF
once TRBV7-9 SSSSGTGGVATNEKLF
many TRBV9 ASSPMTQGGILTEAF
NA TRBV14 ASSQGVYYRADEQY
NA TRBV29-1 SVEDLPTGRAGNNEQF
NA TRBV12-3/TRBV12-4 ACSLVGGNQPQH
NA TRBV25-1 ASEAENTGALF
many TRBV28 ASSFFSAEETQY
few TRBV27 ASSLSPQGGPLH
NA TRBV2 ASSGDPEETQY
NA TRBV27 ASSLVGEGDEKLF
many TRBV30 AWSRESTDTQY
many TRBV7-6 ASSPGTSGLTDTQY
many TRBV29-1 SVEGSPYFGYT
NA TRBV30 AWSPQENIQY